This is a list of T cell receptor beta chains from one sample in a study of T cell responses to AZD1222 COVID-19 vaccine. Produced via immunoSEQ multiplex PCR; TCRdb's table is partial and in-frame only. The sample contains about 92,000 clones, 80% to 90% of which appear only once. Sequencing used peripheral blood, obtained on day 0 of AZD1222 vaccination. These receptor sequences come from an adult in good health. Each CDR3 is given with its conserved first and last residue. Each record gives: V gene, J gene, D gene, clone size, CDR3 protein, CDR3 DNA. D genes are given only for firm matches. The listing skips clone size in some rows; elsewhere it reads once, few, many or a size class.

v_gene: TRBV2
j_gene: TRBJ2-7
d_gene: -
abundance: -
CDR3aa: CASQARGDKQYF
CDR3nt: TGTGCCAGTCAGGCGAGGGGAGACAAGCAGTACTTC

v_gene: TRBV6-1
j_gene: TRBJ1-1
d_gene: -
abundance: -
CDR3aa: CASSDDRTYTEAFF
CDR3nt: TGTGCCAGCAGTGATGACAGGACCTACACTGAAGCTTTCTTT

v_gene: TRBV18
j_gene: TRBJ2-7
d_gene: TRBD1
abundance: once
CDR3aa: CASSPGTGGYEQYF
CDR3nt: TGTGCCAGCTCACCCGGGACAGGGGGATACGAGCAGTACTTC

v_gene: TRBV19
j_gene: TRBJ2-2
d_gene: -
abundance: -
CDR3aa: CASSTTQGMRTGELFF
CDR3nt: TGTGCCAGTAGTACCACACAGGGAATGCGAACCGGGGAGCTGTTTTTT

v_gene: TRBV6-4
j_gene: TRBJ2-1
d_gene: -
abundance: -
CDR3aa: CASSEIAGASYNEQFF
CDR3nt: TGTGCCAGCAGTGAGATTGCTGGGGCTTCCTACAATGAGCAGTTCTTC

v_gene: TRBV30
j_gene: TRBJ2-7
d_gene: -
abundance: -
CDR3aa: CAWTRPGEQYF
CDR3nt: TGTGCCTGGACCAGGCCGGGGGAGCAGTACTTC

v_gene: TRBV7-8
j_gene: TRBJ1-5
d_gene: -
abundance: -
CDR3aa: CASSLKVYNQPQHF
CDR3nt: TGTGCCAGCAGCTTAAAGGTTTACAATCAGCCCCAGCATTTT

v_gene: TRBV11-1
j_gene: TRBJ2-7
d_gene: TRBD1
abundance: once
CDR3aa: CASSFGTGSVAYEQYF
CDR3nt: TGTGCCAGCAGCTTTGGGACAGGGTCGGTCGCCTACGAGCAGTACTTC

v_gene: TRBV5-1
j_gene: TRBJ2-7
d_gene: TRBD1
abundance: -
CDR3aa: CASSLYDRGSEQYF
CDR3nt: TGCGCCAGCAGCTTGTATGACAGGGGATCCGAGCAGTACTTC

v_gene: TRBV19
j_gene: TRBJ1-4
d_gene: -
abundance: -
CDR3aa: CASSTIRDNEKLFF
CDR3nt: TGTGCCAGTAGTACCATACGGGACAACGAAAAACTGTTTTTT

v_gene: TRBV7-8
j_gene: TRBJ2-3
d_gene: TRBD2
abundance: -
CDR3aa: CASSLVNSGASTDTQYF
CDR3nt: TGTGCCAGCAGCTTAGTGAATAGCGGGGCTAGCACAGATACGCAGTATTTT

v_gene: TRBV19
j_gene: TRBJ1-6
d_gene: -
abundance: once
CDR3aa: CACSVDSLGHNSPLHF
CDR3nt: TGTGCCTGCTCAGTGGACAGCCTGGGGCATAATTCACCCCTCCACTTT

v_gene: TRBV7-3
j_gene: TRBJ1-2
d_gene: -
abundance: -
CDR3aa: CASSLTGGDYGYTF
CDR3nt: TGTGCCAGCAGCTTAACTGGGGGCGACTATGGCTACACCTTC

v_gene: TRBV7-2
j_gene: TRBJ2-1
d_gene: -
abundance: -
CDR3aa: CASSRTRPDLSYNEQFF
CDR3nt: TGTGCCAGCAGTAGGACCCGACCGGATCTTTCCTACAATGAGCAGTTCTTC

v_gene: TRBV6-5
j_gene: TRBJ1-2
d_gene: -
abundance: -
CDR3aa: CASSLGGGIDGYTF
CDR3nt: TGTGCCAGTTCGTTGGGGGGAGGTATTGATGGCTACACCTTC

v_gene: TRBV6-1
j_gene: TRBJ2-1
d_gene: -
abundance: -
CDR3aa: CASSDRFVPSSYNEQFF
CDR3nt: TGTGCCAGCAGTGATAGGTTCGTACCGAGCTCCTACAATGAGCAGTTCTTC

v_gene: TRBV21-1
j_gene: TRBJ1-2
d_gene: -
abundance: -
CDR3aa: CASSKGVLAADKSGSDTFF
CDR3nt: TGTGCCAGCAGCAAAGGAGTCCTCGCAGCTGATAAATCGGGGTCGGATACCTTTTTC

v_gene: TRBV30
j_gene: TRBJ1-1
d_gene: -
abundance: -
CDR3aa: CAWSVRGQPANTEAFF
CDR3nt: TGTGCCTGGAGTGTACGGGGGCAGCCCGCGAATACTGAAGCTTTCTTT

v_gene: TRBV5-1
j_gene: TRBJ2-7
d_gene: -
abundance: -
CDR3aa: CASSPGTAGDEQYF
CDR3nt: TGCGCCAGCAGCCCCGGGACCGCCGGGGACGAGCAGTACTTC

v_gene: TRBV11-2
j_gene: TRBJ1-1
d_gene: -
abundance: -
CDR3aa: CASSLAGANTEAFF
CDR3nt: TGTGCCAGCAGCTTAGCGGGTGCGAACACTGAAGCTTTCTTT

v_gene: TRBV10-3
j_gene: TRBJ1-3
d_gene: -
abundance: -
CDR3aa: CAITMDGHSGNTIYF
CDR3nt: TGTGCCATCACCATGGACGGCCACTCTGGAAACACCATATATTTT

v_gene: TRBV30
j_gene: TRBJ1-1
d_gene: -
abundance: few
CDR3aa: CAWSPQYTEAFF
CDR3nt: TGTGCCTGGAGTCCACAGTACACTGAAGCTTTCTTT

v_gene: TRBV12-3/TRBV12-4
j_gene: TRBJ1-6
d_gene: -
abundance: -
CDR3aa: CASTPSYNSPLHF
CDR3nt: TGTGCCAGCACCCCTTCCTATAATTCACCCCTCCACTTT

v_gene: TRBV3-1/TRBV3-2
j_gene: TRBJ2-5
d_gene: TRBD2
abundance: -
CDR3aa: CASSQDGAGGLETQYF
CDR3nt: TGTGCCAGCAGCCAAGATGGCGCGGGGGGGCTGGAGACCCAGTACTTC

v_gene: TRBV1
j_gene: TRBJ1-1
d_gene: -
abundance: -
CDR3aa: CTSSQDWDTEAFF
CDR3nt: TGCACCAGCAGCCAAGATTGGGACACTGAAGCTTTCTTT

v_gene: TRBV6-1
j_gene: TRBJ1-2
d_gene: -
abundance: -
CDR3aa: CASSDLRTGYGYTF
CDR3nt: TGTGCCAGCAGTGACCTAAGGACGGGCTATGGCTACACCTTC

v_gene: TRBV3-1/TRBV3-2
j_gene: TRBJ2-7
d_gene: TRBD2
abundance: -
CDR3aa: CASSPLASGGRSEQYF
CDR3nt: TGTGCCAGCAGCCCCCTAGCTAGCGGGGGGCGGAGCGAGCAGTACTTC

v_gene: TRBV6-2/TRBV6-3
j_gene: TRBJ2-2
d_gene: TRBD2
abundance: -
CDR3aa: CASSYSLAGGPSVNTGELFF
CDR3nt: TGTGCCAGCAGTTACTCCCTAGCGGGGGGGCCTTCAGTGAACACCGGGGAGCTGTTTTTT

v_gene: TRBV18
j_gene: TRBJ1-4
d_gene: -
abundance: once
CDR3aa: CASSPVLASQGEELFF
CDR3nt: TGTGCCAGCTCACCAGTCCTTGCAAGTCAGGGAGAGGAACTGTTTTTT

v_gene: TRBV7-6
j_gene: TRBJ2-7
d_gene: TRBD1
abundance: -
CDR3aa: CASSSRPGTAPYEQYF
CDR3nt: TGTGCCAGCAGCTCACGTCCCGGGACAGCACCTTACGAGCAGTACTTC

v_gene: TRBV4-2
j_gene: TRBJ2-7
d_gene: TRBD1
abundance: few
CDR3aa: CASSQVWDSSYEQYF
CDR3nt: TGTGCCAGCAGCCAAGTATGGGACAGCTCCTACGAGCAGTACTTC

v_gene: TRBV19
j_gene: TRBJ1-1
d_gene: -
abundance: -
CDR3aa: CASTGGGGEAFF
CDR3nt: TGTGCCAGTACCGGAGGGGGGGGTGAAGCTTTCTTT

v_gene: TRBV20-1
j_gene: TRBJ1-4
d_gene: -
abundance: -
CDR3aa: CSASWRDELFF
CDR3nt: TGCAGTGCTAGTTGGAGGGATGAACTGTTTTTT

v_gene: TRBV3-1/TRBV3-2
j_gene: TRBJ2-5
d_gene: -
abundance: -
CDR3aa: CASSQSGDRVVGETQYF
CDR3nt: TGTGCCAGCAGCCAATCTGGTGATAGGGTCGTTGGGGAGACCCAGTACTTC

v_gene: TRBV5-4
j_gene: TRBJ1-1
d_gene: -
abundance: -
CDR3aa: CASSGRWNTEAFF
CDR3nt: TGTGCCAGCAGTGGACGTTGGAACACTGAAGCTTTCTTT

v_gene: TRBV6-2/TRBV6-3
j_gene: TRBJ1-1
d_gene: -
abundance: once
CDR3aa: CASSYSRGGKAFF
CDR3nt: TGTGCCAGCAGTTACTCGAGGGGGGGCAAAGCTTTCTTT

v_gene: TRBV2
j_gene: TRBJ2-7
d_gene: -
abundance: -
CDR3aa: CASRDSRYYDEQYF
CDR3nt: TGTGCCAGCAGAGACAGCAGGTACTACGATGAGCAGTACTTC

v_gene: TRBV7-2
j_gene: TRBJ2-1
d_gene: -
abundance: -
CDR3aa: CASSPAVGEQFF
CDR3nt: TGTGCCAGCAGCCCAGCCGTAGGTGAGCAGTTCTTC